These 20 T cell receptor beta chains share one sample of origin, sequenced in a study of graft-versus-host responses after intestinal transplantation (dated by TCRdb to 2020 to 2022). Libraries were prepared through the immunoSEQ multiplex PCR assay. TCRdb obtained this table from immuneACCESS and retained in-frame rearrangements with V and J assigned. These tables miss some clones; where compared with another copy, unresolved V genes account for less than half of the shortfall, and the remainder is unexplained. Across this sample there are about 98,000 clones, with about 83% seen only once. Roughly 1.4% of the sample goes to the ten largest clones. Source: PBMCs, taken 255 days after intestinal transplant. These receptors came from a human patient who received an intestinal transplant, so some T cells may come from the graft donor.

V usage is TRBV21-1 and J usage is TRBJ2-4. TRBV21-1 is assigned pseudogene status. The CDR3 loop spans 10 amino acids. CDR3: CASSKNIQYF. For the CDR3, the DNA is TGTGCCAGCAGCAAAAACATTCAGTACTTC.

This clone was observed once. The V gene is TRBV15, the J gene TRBJ1-2; D gene ambiguous. V lost 0 bases and J lost 4, with 15 bases in between. Germline CDR1 LNHNV, CDR2 YYDKDF (reference sequence). The CDR3 contains 16 residues. As DNA, the CDR3 is TGTGCCACCAGCAGAGATCGAACAGTTCTGTCCTATGGCTACACCTTC. Protein sequence: CATSRDRTVLSYGYTF.

The chain employs TRBV10-3 and TRBJ2-1; a weak D match, TRBD1 (6 bases). The germline V and J ends were trimmed by 11 bases and 4 bases, with 9 bases remaining between them. CDR1 is ENHRY, CDR2 SYGVKD, per germline. The CDR3 contains 11 residues. The CDR3 region is CAVGQYNEQFF. CDR3 nucleotide sequence: TGTGCCGTAGGACAGTACAATGAGCAGTTCTTC.

This clone has only a few counts. This chain links TRBV7-8 with TRBJ1-5, with 7 positions matching TRBD1. The ends lost 8 bases at V and 1 base at J; junction bases unmatched: 14. Per the germline V gene, CDR1 is SGHVS and CDR2 is FQNEAQ. The CDR3 runs 17 residues. CDR3 sequence reads: CASSLGRGDRSNQPQHF. CDR3 sequence (DNA): TGTGCCAGCTCACTAGGGAGGGGGGACAGAAGCAATCAGCCCCAGCATTTT. Based on the CDR3 plus reference TRBV7-8 and TRBJ1-5, the full variable domain is GAGVSQSPRYKVAKRGQDVALRCDPISGHVSLFWYQQALGQGPEFLTYFQNEAQLDKSGLPSDRFFAERPEGSVSTLKIQRTQQEDSAVYLCASSLGRGDRSNQPQHFGDGTRLSIL.

The CDR3 region is CASSFQGGANVLTF. The CDR3 DNA is TGTGCCAGCAGTTTCCAGGGTGGGGCCAACGTCCTGACTTTC. V is TRBV28 and J is TRBJ2-6; perhaps TRBD1 as D (5 bases). There are 14 residues in the CDR3. In germline, CDR1 is MDHEN, CDR2 SYDVKM. Trimming took off 3 bases at V and 3 bases at J, with 6 bases between the two ends.

This clone counts as medium-sized. The chain recombines TRBV19 with TRBJ2-1; the D call may be TRBD1 or TRBD2 (5 bases each). CDR3 length equals 16 residues. Germline CDR1 reads LNHDA; CDR2 reads SQIVND (reference sequence). The ends were cut back, 5 bases at V and 5 bases at J, with 19 bases in the middle. The CDR3 DNA reads as TGTGCCAGTAGTCGATACCACGGGACGGGCGACAATGAGCAGTTCTTC. It codes for CASSRYHGTGDNEQFF.

The chain combines TRBV2 with TRBJ2-3; 7 bases align to TRBD2. V lost 2 bases and J lost 2; bases outside the gene matches: 4. The CDR3 sequence is 15 residues long. The V gene's germline CDR1 is SNHLY and CDR2 FYNNEI. The CDR3 is CASSESLADTDTQYF. The DNA of the CDR3 is TGTGCCAGCAGTGAAAGCCTAGCGGACACAGATACGCAGTATTTT.

The V gene is TRBV15, the J gene TRBJ2-2; 8 positions match TRBD1. Germline V lookup: CDR1 LNHNV, CDR2 YYDKDF (reference sequence). The CDR3 spans 18 residues. V was pared by 3 bases and J by 0 bases, with 9 bases of the junction left unmatched. CDR3 protein: CATSSKDRVQSNTGELFF. The CDR3 coding sequence is TGTGCCACCAGCAGCAAGGACAGGGTACAATCGAACACCGGGGAGCTGTTTTTT.

The chain employs TRBV6-1 and TRBJ2-7; 10 positions match TRBD1. The CDR3 extends over 15 amino acids. Germline V CDR1 and CDR2: MNHNS, SASEGT. V trimming: 1 base; J trimming: 4 bases; junction bases outside the gene matches: 4. CDR3 DNA sequence: TGTGCCAGCAGTGAAGAGACAGGGGGCGGGTACGAGCAGTACTTC. Translated: CASSEETGGGYEQYF.

This clone was seen a single time. The same CDR3 is also encoded by other DNA sequences in this sample. The V gene is TRBV4-2, the J gene TRBJ1-5; 8 nucleotides agree with TRBD1. Per the germline V gene, CDR1 is LGHNA and CDR2 is YNFKEQ. Germline trimming cut 4 bases from V and 6 bases from J; bases unmatched to any gene: 2. This CDR3 has 13 residues. For the CDR3, the DNA is TGTGCCAGCAGCCCAACAGGGGGTCAGCCCCAGCATTTT. Its translation is CASSPTGGQPQHF.

This clone appeared a single time. This chain links TRBV6-6 with TRBJ2-5; 11 bases are a match to TRBD1. The assigned J gene may be wrong: the sequence end matches TRBJ2-7 better. Germline values: CDR1 MNHNY, CDR2 SVGAGI (reference sequence). The CDR3 consists of 15 residues. CDR3 sequence: CASSSRDRGTGEQYF. CDR3 bases: TGTGCCAGCAGTTCCCGGGACAGGGGGACGGGCGAGCAGTACTTC.

The J gene is TRBJ1-6, the V gene TRBV6-1; 11 bases map to TRBD1. Germline values: CDR1 MNHNS, CDR2 SASEGT. V lost 5 bases to trimming and J lost 8 bases; unmatched junction nucleotides: 5. The CDR3 loop spans 15 amino acids. CDR3 in amino acids: CASSLGQGAYSPLHF. In DNA form, the CDR3 reads TGTGCCAGCAGTCTTGGACAGGGGGCGTATTCACCCCTCCACTTT.

The chain carries TRBV9 and TRBJ1-4; 7 bases align to TRBD1. Germline V gene sequence: CDR1 SGDLS, CDR2 YYNGEE. With V trimmed by 0 bases and J by 3 bases, 2 bases remained unmatched. The CDR3 covers 15 residues. The CDR3: CASSVDGTANEKLFF. CDR3 coding DNA: TGTGCCAGCAGCGTAGACGGGACAGCTAATGAAAAACTGTTTTTT.

This chain's CDR3 is CASSSNSEQYF. In DNA, the CDR3 is TGCGCCAGCAGTTCGAATTCCGAGCAGTACTTC. This rearrangement joins TRBV5-1 to TRBJ2-7; D not certain. CDR3 length equals 11 residues. The V gene's germline CDR1 is SGHRS and CDR2 YFSETQ. V shed 5 bases and J shed 6 bases, with 9 bases lying between them.

This clone was seen only once. The rearrangement links TRBV6-1 to TRBJ1-5, with a weak D call TRBD1 (6 bases). There are 13 residues in the CDR3. Per the germline V gene, CDR1 is MNHNS and CDR2 is SASEGT. V lost 3 bases, J lost 7 bases, and 10 bases lay in between. CDR3 residues: CASSDEGVQPQHF. DNA of the CDR3: TGTGCCAGCAGTGATGAGGGGGTACAGCCCCAGCATTTT.

The sample holds one count of this clone. The genes are TRBV5-6 and TRBJ1-2; D unclear. V lost 0 bases to trimming and J lost 0 bases, with 9 bases between them. The CDR3 is made up of 15 amino acids. The germline V gene has CDR1 SGHDT and CDR2 YYEEEE. The CDR3 is CASSLDSIANYGYTF. Here the CDR3 DNA reads TGTGCCAGCAGCTTGGATTCGATTGCTAACTATGGCTACACCTTC.

V is TRBV28 and J is TRBJ2-5, with D possibly being TRBD2 (5 bases). Germline CDR1 and CDR2: MDHEN and SYDVKM. V lost 6 bases, J lost 3 bases, and 11 bases lay in between. The CDR3 has 13 residues. The CDR3 bases are TGTGCCAGCAGGTCCTCCGGGGAAGAGACCCAGTACTTC. Its protein product is CASRSSGEETQYF.

The gene calls are TRBV6-1 and TRBJ2-5; D is possibly TRBD1 (6 bases). There are 19 residues in the CDR3. Germline V lookup: CDR1 MNHNS, CDR2 SASEGT. Trimming took 1 base from V and 3 from J, leaving 24 bases between them. CDR3 amino acids: CASSEEGFGKGGREETQYF. For the CDR3, the DNA is TGTGCCAGCAGTGAAGAGGGCTTCGGGAAAGGGGGTAGAGAAGAGACCCAGTACTTC.

V is TRBV5-6 and J is TRBJ1-4; 7 positions agree with TRBD1. This CDR3 spans 13 amino acids. Trimming cost V 4 bases and J 5 bases; bases outside gene matches: 2. Germline V gene data show CDR1 as SGHDT and CDR2 as YYEEEE. The CDR3 loop is CASSPGQNEKLFF. For the CDR3, the DNA is TGTGCCAGCAGCCCGGGACAGAATGAAAAACTGTTTTTT. The full variable domain, its missing parts supplied by reference TRBV5-6 and TRBJ1-4, is DAGVTQSPTHLIKTRGQQVTLRCSPKSGHDTVSWYQQALGQGPQFIFQYYEEEERQRGNFPDRFSGHQFPNYSSELNVNALLLGDSALYLCASSPGQNEKLFFGSGTQLSVL.

The chain recombines TRBV5-6 with TRBJ1-1; D is possibly TRBD1 (5 bases). Germline V CDR1 and CDR2: SGHDT, YYEEEE. The CDR3 is 14 amino acids. V was clipped by 2 bases and J by 1 base, with 9 bases between them. The CDR3 loop is CASSFAGRNTEAFF. In DNA form, the CDR3 reads TGTGCCAGCAGCTTTGCAGGGAGGAACACTGAAGCTTTCTTT.